The sequence of this T cell receptor beta chain was determined in a study of identical twins. Findings and caveats of the study: Part of the zero-insertion signal could reflect confounding by invariant MAIT and iNKT cells. For cord blood, abundant beta clonotypes had fewer insertions, unlike memory repertoires, which showed none.

This clonotype was found a few times. Antigen specificity is unknown. Germline V gene lookup returns CDR1 SGHVS and CDR2 FNYEAQ. The CDR3 is made up of 18 amino acids. J lost 2 bases, V lost 1 base, and 9 bases had no gene match. TCRdb passed the 5' RACE reads through MiXCR, listing each CDR3 protein once. The sample lists 650,000 to 750,000 distinct CDR3 sequences, less than 25% occurring once. The same specimen was also included in a second study, on T cells expressing NK-cell markers.

The V call is TRBV7-6, the J call TRBJ2-2, with TRBD1 identical over 8 bases. The TCR comes from a woman between 18 and 29 years old in good health. Input material: PBMCs. CDR3 amino acids: CASSLGWDRSYNTGELFF. The CDR3 DNA is TGTGCCAGCAGCTTAGGTTGGGACAGGTCCTATAACACCGGGGAGCTGTTTTTT.